These 14 T cell receptor beta chains originate from one sample sequenced in a study of T cell repertoires in cytomegalovirus infection. Via MiXCR, TCRdb re-called the reads, giving one row per CDR3 protein. The sample consists of fewer than 550,000 distinct CDR3 sequences, more than 20% of them appearing once. Input material: PBMCs. The source of these receptors is a human donor in good health (CMV status not recorded). Some clones in this sample may be carry-over from other donors' samples.

The chain joins TRBV30 to TRBJ2-1; perhaps TRBD2 as D (5 bases). Germline assignment: CDR1 GTSNPN and CDR2 SVGIG (reference sequence). V was cut by 2 bases and J by 1 base, with 15 bases left in between. The CDR3 has 16 amino acids. The chain's CDR3 is CAWSSIGGLSYNEQFF. In DNA form, the CDR3 reads TGTGCCTGGAGTTCCATTGGCGGGCTTTCCTACAATGAGCAGTTCTTC.

This clonotype was counted between two and nine times. The chain links TRBV6-2 or TRBV6-3 to TRBJ2-7; TRBD2 matches at 9 bases. V trimming: 6 bases; J trimming: 7 bases; junction bases outside the gene matches: 16. The length of the CDR3 is 16 residues. CDR1 MNHEY and CDR2 SVGEGT come from the germline V gene. The CDR3 region has the DNA TGTGCCAGCAGGAGACTAGCGGCGAACCTCGCTATGGAGCAGTACTTC. Translated, it gives CASRRLAANLAMEQYF.

This clonotype was counted only a few times. The chain uses TRBV13 and TRBJ2-7, with D hard to call. The CDR3 has 12 amino acids. The V and J ends lost 1 base and 6 bases respectively, with 7 bases between them. CDR1 and CDR2 from the germline V gene are PRHDT and FYEKMQ (reference sequence). This CDR3 reads CASSLDGSEQYF. Here the CDR3 DNA reads TGTGCCAGCAGCTTAGATGGCTCCGAGCAGTACTTC.

The V gene is TRBV7-2, the J gene TRBJ2-3, with 9 bases identical to TRBD2. Looked up from germline, CDR1 is SGHTA and CDR2 is FQGNSA. The trim removed 0 bases at V and 4 bases at J, leaving 8 bases unmatched. This CDR3 spans 17 amino acids. In DNA form, the CDR3 reads TGTGCCAGCAGCTTAGCGGGACTAGCAATTTTAGCAGATACGCAGTATTTT. It codes for CASSLAGLAILADTQYF.

This clonotype has at least ten counts. This sequence joins TRBV12-5 and TRBJ2-5, with D unresolved. The CDR3 is made up of 14 amino acids. Germline assignment: CDR1 LGHNT and CDR2 FRNRAP. V lost 0 bases to trimming and J lost 4 bases, with 9 bases between them. CDR3 DNA: TGTGCTAGTGGTTTGGTGACCTCCGGAGAGACCCAGTACTTC. Its protein product is CASGLVTSGETQYF.

The chain is built from TRBV7-2 and TRBJ1-5; D gene uncertain. The ends were cut back, 5 bases at V and 4 bases at J, with 9 bases in the middle. CDR1 is SGHTA, CDR2 FQGNSA, per germline. The CDR3 spans 13 residues. The DNA of the CDR3 is TGTGCCAGCAGCGGCCGAACTAATCAGCCCCAGCATTTT. As protein: CASSGRTNQPQHF.

This clonotype has at least ten counts. V is TRBV7-8 and J is TRBJ1-6; D ambiguous. Trimming pared 2 bases from V and 7 bases from J, leaving 6 bases between. Germline V gene sequence: CDR1 SGHVS, CDR2 FQNEAQ. The length of the CDR3 is 13 residues. The CDR3: CASSLKLNSPLHF. In nucleotides, the CDR3 is TGTGCCAGCAGCTTAAAACTGAATTCACCCCTCCACTTT.

The chain employs TRBV6-5 and TRBJ2-4, with D perhaps assigned TRBD1 or TRBD2 (5 bases each). In germline, CDR1 is MNHEY, CDR2 SVGAGI. The CDR3 totals 16 residues. V was trimmed by 2 bases and J by 0 bases, leaving 11 bases between them. CDR3 bases: TGTGCCAGCAGTTACGCCGTGGGGGTAGCCAAAAACATTCAGTACTTC. This encodes CASSYAVGVAKNIQYF.

This clonotype was seen more than once but under ten times. This chain uses TRBV19 with TRBJ1-5; D gene unclear. The V gene's germline CDR1 is LNHDA and CDR2 SQIVND (reference sequence). CDR3 length: 13 amino acids. V shed 6 bases and J shed 3 bases, with 9 bases lying between them. The CDR3 bases are TGTGCCAGTAGCCCGGGAGCCAATCAGCCCCAGCATTTT. It encodes CASSPGANQPQHF. Variable domain in full (rest from reference TRBV19 and TRBJ1-5): DGGITQSPKYLFRKEGQNVTLSCEQNLNHDAMYWYRQDPGQGLRLIYYSQIVNDFQKGDIAEGYSVSREKKESFPLTVTSAQKNPTAFYLCASSPGANQPQHFGDGTRLSIL.

V gene TRBV4-3 combines with J gene TRBJ1-1, with D perhaps TRBD1 (6 bases). Trimming removed 1 base from V and 3 bases from J, with 6 bases in between. The CDR3 has 13 residues. The germline CDR1 and CDR2 sequences are LGHNA and YSLEER. The chain's CDR3 is CASSQGTDTEAFF. The DNA for the CDR3 is TGCGCCAGCAGCCAAGGGACAGACACTGAAGCTTTCTTT.

The V gene is TRBV20-1, the J gene TRBJ2-1; D ambiguous. The CDR3 has 13 residues. The ends were cut back, 2 bases at V and 6 bases at J, with 11 bases in the middle. From germline, CDR1 is DFQATT and CDR2 SNEGSKA (reference sequence). The CDR3 region is CSARLPTGNEQFF. In nucleotides, the CDR3 is TGCAGTGCTAGACTCCCCACGGGCAATGAGCAGTTCTTC.

This clonotype was observed at least ten times. The chain uses TRBV7-9 and TRBJ1-5; 12 bases agree with TRBD1. CDR1 is SEHNR, CDR2 FQNEAQ, per germline (reference sequence). V lost 5 bases, J lost 15 bases, and 8 bases stayed unmatched. The CDR3 length is 13 residues. This CDR3 reads CASSGRDRGQVHF. CDR3 DNA sequence: TGTGCCAGCAGCGGACGGGACAGGGGGCAGGTGCATTTT. The variable domain in full, completed from reference TRBV7-9 and TRBJ1-5, reads DTGVSQNPRHKITKRGQNVTFRCDPISEHNRLYWYRQTLGQGPEFLTYFQNEAQLEKSRLLSDRFSAERPKGSFSTLEIQRTEQGDSAMYLCASSGRDRGQVHFGDGTRLSIL.

This clonotype has just a few counts. The rearrangement uses TRBV7-6 and TRBJ1-6, with D uncertain. Between the trimmed V and J ends, which lost 4 bases and 2 bases, there was a span of 0 bases. Germline CDR1 and CDR2: SGHVS and FNYEAQ. The CDR3 extends over 12 amino acids. The CDR3 loop reads CASSSYNSPLHF. In nucleotides, the CDR3 is TGTGCCAGCAGCTCCTATAATTCACCCCTCCACTTT.

The sample holds a few counts of this clonotype. The chain is built from TRBV29-1 and TRBJ1-1; TRBD1 matches at 9 bases. CDR3 size: 14 residues. The J segment lost 4 bases and the V segment lost 6 bases, leaving 9 bases of the junction unmatched. Germline CDR1 is SQVTM and CDR2 is ANQGSEA. The CDR3 DNA reads as TGCAGCGTCCAACGACAGGGGGAGTTCACTGAAGCTTTCTTT. It specifies CSVQRQGEFTEAFF.